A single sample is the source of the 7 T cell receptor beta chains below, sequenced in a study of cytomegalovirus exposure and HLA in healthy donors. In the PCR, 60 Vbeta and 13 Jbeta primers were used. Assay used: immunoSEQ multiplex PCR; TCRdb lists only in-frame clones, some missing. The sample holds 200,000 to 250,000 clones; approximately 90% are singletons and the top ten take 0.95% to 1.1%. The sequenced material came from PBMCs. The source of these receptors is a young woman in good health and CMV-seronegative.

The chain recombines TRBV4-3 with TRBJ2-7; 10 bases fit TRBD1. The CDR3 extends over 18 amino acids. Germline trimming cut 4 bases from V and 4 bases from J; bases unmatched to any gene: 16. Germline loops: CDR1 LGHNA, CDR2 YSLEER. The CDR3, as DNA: TGCGCCAGCAGCCGGACAGGGGGAATCTCGGCGGGGGGTTACGAGCAGTACTTC. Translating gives CASSRTGGISAGGYEQYF.

The CDR3 DNA follows: TGTGCCAGCAGCCGCCAGGGATCCCAAGAGACCCAGTACTTC. Translating it yields CASSRQGSQETQYF. The chain employs TRBV11-3 and TRBJ2-5; a weak D match, TRBD1 (5 bases). There are 14 residues in the CDR3. The germline V and J ends were trimmed by 5 bases and 1 base, with 11 bases remaining between them. Germline V CDR1 and CDR2: SGHNT, YENEEA.

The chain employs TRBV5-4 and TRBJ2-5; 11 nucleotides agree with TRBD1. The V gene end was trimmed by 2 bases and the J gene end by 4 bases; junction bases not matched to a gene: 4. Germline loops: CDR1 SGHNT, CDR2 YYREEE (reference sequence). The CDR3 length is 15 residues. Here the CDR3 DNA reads TGTGCCAGCAGCTTTACCGGGACAGGGGGAGAGACCCAGTACTTC. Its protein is CASSFTGTGGETQYF.

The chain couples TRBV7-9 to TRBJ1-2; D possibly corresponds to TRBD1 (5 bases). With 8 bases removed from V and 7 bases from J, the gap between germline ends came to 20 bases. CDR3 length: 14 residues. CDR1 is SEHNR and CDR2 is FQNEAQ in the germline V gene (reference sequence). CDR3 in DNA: TGTGCCAGCGGATCGGATGCGGACGGGGGTGGCTACACCTTC. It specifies CASGSDADGGGYTF.

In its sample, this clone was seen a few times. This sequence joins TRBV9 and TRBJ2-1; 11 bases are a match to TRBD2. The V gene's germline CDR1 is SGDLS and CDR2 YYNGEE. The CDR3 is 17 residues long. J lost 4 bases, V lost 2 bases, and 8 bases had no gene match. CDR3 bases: TGTGCCAGCAGCGTGACTTCACTAGCGGGAGCGTACAATGAGCAGTTCTTC. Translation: CASSVTSLAGAYNEQFF.

The CDR3 loop is CASSQVGRGLGQPQHF. The CDR3 nucleotides are TGCGCCAGCAGCCAAGTAGGGCGGGGGCTTGGGCAGCCCCAGCATTTT. The V gene is TRBV4-1, the J gene TRBJ1-5; the D gene is possibly TRBD1 (6 bases). Trimming pared 1 base from V and 7 bases from J, leaving 17 bases between. The CDR3 is 16 amino acids. The germline V gene has CDR1 MGHRA and CDR2 YSYEKL.

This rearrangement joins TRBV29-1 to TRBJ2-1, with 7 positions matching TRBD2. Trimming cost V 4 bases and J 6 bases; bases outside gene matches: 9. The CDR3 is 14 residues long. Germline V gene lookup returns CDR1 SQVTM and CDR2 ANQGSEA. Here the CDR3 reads CSVGRGGSVNEQFF. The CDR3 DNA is TGCAGCGTTGGGAGGGGCGGGAGCGTCAATGAGCAGTTCTTC.